Listed here are 12 T cell receptor beta chains from one sample, sequenced in a study of shared clonotypes between healthy human individuals. This table comes from immunoSEQ multiplex PCR, and its TCRdb copy is limited to in-frame clones, with some not included. The sample has 1.5 million to 2.5 million clones; roughly 95% are singletons. CD45RO-negative CD8 cells positively selected for CCR7 made up the naive population, which excluded terminally differentiated effector memory CD45RA+ cells. The specimen was naive CD8+ T cells sorted from blood. The source is a man younger than 30 in good health.

The rearrangement uses TRBV11-3 and TRBJ2-7; TRBD1 matches at 9 bases. The V gene end was trimmed by 3 bases and the J gene end by 7 bases; junction bases not matched to a gene: 4. The V gene's germline CDR1 is SGHNT and CDR2 YENEEA. This CDR3 has 13 residues. This CDR3 reads CASSFLGQGEQYF. The CDR3 DNA is TGTGCCAGCAGCTTCCTGGGACAGGGTGAGCAGTACTTC. The full variable domain, rest sourced from reference TRBV11-3 and TRBJ2-7, is EAGVVQSPRYKIIEKKQPVAFWCNPISGHNTLYWYLQNLGQGPELLIRYENEEAVDDSQLPKDRFSAERLKGVDSTLKIQPAELGDSAVYLCASSFLGQGEQYFGPGTRLTVT.

This clone occurred once. This rearrangement joins TRBV6-5 to TRBJ2-1, with a tentative D call TRBD2 (6 bases). CDR3 length: 13 residues. The germline V gene has CDR1 MNHEY and CDR2 SVGAGI. Deletions cut 4 bases from V and 10 bases from J, with 14 bases between. The CDR3 DNA reads as TGTGCCAGCAGTTCCTTAGCGGCCGGGGAGCAGTTCTTC. It yields the protein CASSSLAAGEQFF.

The chain joins TRBV2 to TRBJ1-4, with D maybe TRBD1 (5 bases). Germline V CDR1 and CDR2: SNHLY, FYNNEI. The CDR3 contains 17 residues. Trimming took 3 bases from V and 1 from J, leaving 15 bases between them. CDR3 residues: CASSDLGLGGTNEKLFF. CDR3 nucleotide sequence: TGTGCCAGCAGTGACCTGGGATTGGGGGGAACTAATGAAAAACTGTTTTTT.

V and J are TRBV4-1 and TRBJ2-1, with D perhaps TRBD1 (5 bases). CDR1 MGHRA and CDR2 YSYEKL come from the germline V gene. Trimming left V 0 bases short and J 0 bases short, with 9 bases between. The CDR3 loop spans 16 amino acids. The CDR3 is CASSQEQVSSYNEQFF. CDR3 nucleotides: TGCGCCAGCAGCCAAGAACAGGTGAGCTCCTACAATGAGCAGTTCTTC.

Comment on this clone: This clone may be a read error of a much larger clone one base away. This specimen includes other DNA sequences encoding the same CDR3. This chain links TRBV7-9 with TRBJ1-1, with a tentative D call TRBD1 (5 bases). The length of the CDR3 is 13 residues. V dropped 1 base and J dropped 5 bases, with 8 bases sitting between them. Per germline, CDR1 SEHNR and CDR2 FQNEAQ (reference sequence). CDR3 bases: TGTGCCAGCAGCTTAGGTGGGGGGACTGAAGCTTTCTTT. It encodes CASSLGGGTEAFF.

This clone was observed once. The same CDR3 arises from other DNA sequences in this sample as well. The rearrangement links TRBV4-1 to TRBJ2-7; maybe TRBD1 (5 bases). The V end lost 0 bases, the J end lost 2 bases, and 14 bases lay between the germline ends. CDR1 is MGHRA and CDR2 is YSYEKL in the germline V gene. The CDR3 has 16 amino acids. The CDR3 here is CASSQDAGQGTYEQYF. For the CDR3, the DNA is TGCGCCAGCAGCCAAGACGCCGGGCAGGGAACCTACGAGCAGTACTTC.

This chain joins TRBV28 and TRBJ2-7, with a weak D call TRBD1 (6 bases). Germline V CDR1 and CDR2: MDHEN, SYDVKM. Trimming took 5 bases from V and 4 from J, leaving 18 bases between them. The CDR3 loop spans 15 amino acids. CDR3 nucleotides: TGTGCCAGCAGTGTCCGGGACAACCCATGGTACGAGCAGTACTTC. Its protein is CASSVRDNPWYEQYF.

The chain employs TRBV7-8 and TRBJ2-7, with D tentatively TRBD1 (5 bases). Germline V lookup: CDR1 SGHVS, CDR2 FQNEAQ. CDR3 size: 15 residues. Trimming took off 5 bases at V and 3 bases at J, with 17 bases between the two ends. The CDR3 sequence: CASSQTATGHYEQYF. In DNA form, the CDR3 reads TGTGCCAGCAGCCAAACCGCGACTGGACACTACGAGCAGTACTTC.

The rearrangement uses TRBV5-1 and TRBJ2-7, with 13 bases fitting TRBD2. Losses at the gene ends were 2 bases for V and 2 bases for J; bases not matched to a gene: 7. The CDR3 consists of 17 residues. The germline CDR1 and CDR2 sequences are SGHRS and YFSETQ. The CDR3 DNA is TGCGCCAGCAGCTTCTATGGACTAGCGGGAGAGGCCTACGAGCAGTACTTC. Translation gives CASSFYGLAGEAYEQYF.

The chain is built from TRBV7-8 and TRBJ2-3; no reliable D call. This CDR3 spans 17 amino acids. Per germline, CDR1 SGHVS and CDR2 FQNEAQ. V lost 1 base and J lost 2, with 16 bases in between. CDR3 sequence reads: CASSLEHYFGPTDTQYF. CDR3 in DNA: TGTGCCAGCAGCTTAGAGCACTACTTCGGGCCCACAGATACGCAGTATTTT.

A single count supports this clone. This chain connects TRBV9 to TRBJ2-5; 14 nucleotides line up with TRBD2. With 0 bases clipped from V and 4 bases from J, the junction kept 5 bases outside the gene matches. The germline V gene has CDR1 SGDLS and CDR2 YYNGEE. This CDR3 region has 17 residues. CDR3 in amino acids: CASSVGRGLAGAETQYF. The DNA of the CDR3 is TGTGCCAGCAGCGTAGGGAGGGGACTAGCGGGGGCAGAGACCCAGTACTTC.

As regards this clone: Distinct nucleotide sequences in the sample also encode this CDR3. The chain links TRBV11-3 to TRBJ2-7; D is possibly TRBD2 (5 bases). The germline V and J ends were trimmed by 5 bases and 1 base, with 9 bases remaining between them. This CDR3 region has 13 residues. Germline values: CDR1 SGHNT, CDR2 YENEEA. The CDR3 reads CASSLGVSYEQYF. CDR3 nucleotides: TGTGCCAGCAGCCTCGGGGTGTCCTACGAGCAGTACTTC.